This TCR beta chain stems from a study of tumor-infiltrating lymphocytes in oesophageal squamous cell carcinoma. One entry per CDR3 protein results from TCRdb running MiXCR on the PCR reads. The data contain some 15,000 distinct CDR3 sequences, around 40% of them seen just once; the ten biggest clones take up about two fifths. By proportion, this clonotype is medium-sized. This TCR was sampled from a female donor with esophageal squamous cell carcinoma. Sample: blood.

The CDR3 sequence is CASSSNQGGEQYF. The CDR3 DNA reads TGTGCCAGCAGTTCAAATCAGGGGGGCGAGCAGTACTTC. The chain is built from TRBV12-3 or TRBV12-4 and TRBJ2-7; TRBD1 is a possible D gene (7 bases). Trimming stripped 4 bases from V and 6 bases from J, with 13 bases between. This CDR3 is built from 13 residues.